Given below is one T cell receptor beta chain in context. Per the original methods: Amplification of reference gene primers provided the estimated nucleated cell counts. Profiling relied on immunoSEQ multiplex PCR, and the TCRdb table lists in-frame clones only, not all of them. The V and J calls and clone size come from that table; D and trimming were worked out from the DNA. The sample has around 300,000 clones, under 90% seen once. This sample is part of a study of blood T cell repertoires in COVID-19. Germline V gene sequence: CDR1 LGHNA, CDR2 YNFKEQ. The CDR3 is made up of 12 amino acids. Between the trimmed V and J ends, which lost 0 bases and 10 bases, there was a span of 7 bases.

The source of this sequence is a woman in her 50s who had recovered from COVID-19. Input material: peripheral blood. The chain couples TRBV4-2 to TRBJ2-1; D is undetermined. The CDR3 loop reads CASSQEEPEQFF. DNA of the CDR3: TGTGCCAGCAGCCAAGAAGAGCCGGAGCAGTTCTTC.